This TCR beta chain was identified during a study of T cells in Graves' hyperthyroidism and ophthalmopathy. General study findings and limits: Separation of ophthalmopathy from stable hyperthyroidism was achieved by a 13 V-J model. Blood also contained most expanded thyroid clonotypes above 0.001.

It was RNA transcripts that yielded the amplified TCR beta CDR3 regions. HTBI primers were used for first-round RT-PCR of the TCR CDR3. In TCRdb, the multiplex PCR reads were re-called with MiXCR into one record per CDR3 protein. The sample has about 600,000 distinct CDR3 sequences; approximately 15% are singletons. The V end lost 7 bases, the J end lost 5 bases, and 14 bases lay between the germline ends. Germline lookup yields CDR1 SEHNR and CDR2 FQNEAQ (reference sequence). CDR3 length: 13 residues. This clonotype has at least ten counts. Its antigen is undetermined. In the ophthalmopathy cohort, Clinical Activity Score was at least 3, NOSPECS grade at least 4, and duration under 3 months.

Sequencing was done on a sample of blood. The rearrangement joins TRBV7-9 to TRBJ1-1, with D possibly matching TRBD1 (5 bases). This receptor was identified in a woman between 50 and 59 years old with Graves' ophthalmopathy. CDR3 residues: CASTTGVGTEAFF. DNA for the CDR3: TGTGCCAGCACGACGGGGGTGGGAACTGAAGCTTTCTTT.